These 13 T cell receptor beta chains were sequenced from one sample in a study of CD8+ T cells in alopecia areata. Isolated RNA was reverse transcribed into cDNA used as the sequencing template. Method: immunoSEQ multiplex PCR; TCRdb's copy keeps in-frame clones and lacks some. The repertoire holds 110,000 or so clones, with 55% to 60% as singletons. The sample's treatment: oral pan-JAK inhibitor, 5-10 mg twice daily. The sample consisted of CD4+ T cells sorted from blood, taken at week 24, from a patient treated with tofacitinib. The receptors originated from a human donor with alopecia areata.

This clone was counted between two and nine times. The rearrangement uses TRBV29-1 and TRBJ2-7, with D tentatively TRBD1 or TRBD2 (6 bases each). V gave up 7 bases and J gave up 4 bases, with 11 bases separating them. This CDR3 comprises 11 residues. CDR1 is SQVTM and CDR2 is ANQGSEA in the germline V gene. This CDR3 is CSGGARYEQYF. CDR3 in DNA: TGCAGCGGGGGGGCTCGTTACGAGCAGTACTTC.

The rearrangement uses TRBV4-2 and TRBJ2-3; perhaps TRBD1 as D (5 bases). The CDR3 is 15 amino acids. V was shortened by 1 base and J by 8 bases, with 16 bases between the two germline ends. CDR1 and CDR2 (germline): LGHNA, YNFKEQ. CDR3: CASSQVLQVSSTQYF. CDR3 nucleotide sequence: TGTGCCAGCAGCCAAGTATTACAGGTTTCTTCTACGCAGTATTTT.

A few counts support this clone. The V call is TRBV9, the J call TRBJ1-2; D remains unclear. CDR1 is SGDLS and CDR2 is YYNGEE in the germline V gene. V shed 3 bases and J shed 3 bases, with 15 bases lying between them. The CDR3 totals 15 residues. CDR3 bases: TGTGCCAGCAGCGGACGACCCCGGGGATACTATGGCTACACCTTC. This codes for CASSGRPRGYYGYTF.

The chain joins TRBV29-1 to TRBJ1-1; unclear D gene. The V end was cut by 5 bases, the J end by 10 bases, with 20 bases between. This CDR3 spans 13 amino acids. From germline, CDR1 is SQVTM and CDR2 ANQGSEA. This CDR3 is CSVFRPMMGVAFF. In nucleotides, the CDR3 is TGCAGCGTTTTTAGACCCATGATGGGTGTAGCTTTCTTT.

The J gene is TRBJ2-7, the V gene TRBV13; D not resolved. V lost 7 bases and J lost 6, with 13 bases in between. The germline gives CDR1 PRHDT, CDR2 FYEKMQ (reference sequence). The CDR3 is 12 amino acids. The CDR3 protein is CASNLAGSEQYF. In nucleotides, the CDR3 is TGTGCCAGCAATCTCGCAGGCAGCGAGCAGTACTTC.

The V gene is TRBV7-2, the J gene TRBJ2-5; 9 bases agree with TRBD2. Trimming at V came to 0 bases and at J to 5 bases, leaving 7 bases not matched to a gene. This CDR3 comprises 16 residues. Germline loops: CDR1 SGHTA, CDR2 FQGNSA. The DNA for the CDR3 is TGTGCCAGCAGCTTAGCTGAAGCGGGGGGATGGGAGACCCAGTACTTC. Protein product: CASSLAEAGGWETQYF.

The rearrangement uses TRBV29-1 and TRBJ2-1; 10 bases align to TRBD2. The CDR3 totals 13 residues. V lost 8 bases to trimming and J lost 6 bases; unmatched junction nucleotides: 7. CDR1 is SQVTM, CDR2 ANQGSEA, per germline. As DNA, the CDR3 is TGCAGCCATGGTAGCGGGGGGCCCAATGAGCAGTTCTTC. Its translation is CSHGSGGPNEQFF.

V and J are TRBV5-4 and TRBJ2-2; unclear D gene. The CDR3 loop spans 15 amino acids. V was clipped by 2 bases and J by 1 base, with 9 bases between them. The germline CDR1 and CDR2 sequences are SGHNT and YYREEE (reference sequence). For the CDR3, the DNA is TGTGCCAGCAGCTTAGACACACTGAACACCGGGGAGCTGTTTTTT. Protein: CASSLDTLNTGELFF. Variable domain in full (rest from reference TRBV5-4 and TRBJ2-2): ETGVTQSPTHLIKTRGQQVTLRCSSQSGHNTVSWYQQALGQGPQFIFQYYREEENGRGNFPPRFSGLQFPNYSSELNVNALELDDSALYLCASSLDTLNTGELFFGEGSRLTVL.

The rearrangement links TRBV6-6 to TRBJ2-6; D is undetermined. Trimming stripped 0 bases from V and 0 bases from J, with 6 bases between. The CDR3 has 16 amino acids. From germline, CDR1 is MNHNY and CDR2 SVGAGI (reference sequence). DNA for the CDR3: TGTGCCAGCAGTTACTCTCAGAGCTCTGGGGCCAACGTCCTGACTTTC. Amino acid sequence: CASSYSQSSGANVLTF.

The chain has TRBV7-9 and TRBJ1-1; D perhaps matches TRBD1 (6 bases). Trimming took 5 bases from V and 7 from J, leaving 14 bases between them. Looked up from germline, CDR1 is SEHNR and CDR2 is FQNEAQ (reference sequence). The CDR3 is made up of 13 amino acids. The CDR3 protein is CASSHRQAREAFF. The CDR3, as DNA: TGTGCCAGCAGCCATCGACAGGCCCGTGAAGCTTTCTTT.

The chain carries TRBV19 and TRBJ1-2, with D hard to call. V was clipped by 9 bases and J by 7 bases, with 18 bases between them. The CDR3 has 13 residues. The V gene's germline CDR1 is LNHDA and CDR2 SQIVND (reference sequence). As DNA, the CDR3 is TGTGCCAGCACCAACCAGGCAACAAGTGGCTACACCTTC. Translation gives CASTNQATSGYTF.

The genes are TRBV7-8 and TRBJ1-5; D remains unclear. The CDR3 totals 17 residues. V lost 6 bases, J lost 0 bases, and 18 bases lay in between. Germline V gene lookup returns CDR1 SGHVS and CDR2 FQNEAQ. Here the CDR3 DNA reads TGTGCCAGCAGTTGGGGAGTAGGTGGAAATAGCAATCAGCCCCAGCATTTT. Encoded protein: CASSWGVGGNSNQPQHF.

This chain joins TRBV5-4 and TRBJ1-2, with unresolved D. Trimming took off 0 bases at V and 0 bases at J, with 9 bases between the two ends. The CDR3 runs 15 residues. Germline lookup yields CDR1 SGHNT and CDR2 YYREEE (reference sequence). The CDR3 DNA is TGTGCCAGCAGCTTGGCTCGTAGGACTAACTATGGCTACACCTTC. Protein product: CASSLARRTNYGYTF.